Following are 5 T cell receptor beta chains from one sample sequenced in a study of glioma-infiltrating T cells. Amplification of TCR alpha and beta CDR3 regions from RNA used iRepertoire nested multiplex PCR. TCRdb ran MiXCR on the multiplex PCR reads and lists one entry per CDR3 protein. There are approximately 88,000 distinct CDR3 sequences in the sample; about 23% occur only once, and over 5.5% lies in the top ten. Sequencing was done on a sample of glioma tissue, nonneoplastic brain tissue, or PBMCs (not recorded which). These receptors were taken from a human donor with low-grade glioma or glioblastoma, undergoing nonglioma brain surgery, or in good health (not recorded which).

The chain joins TRBV7-2 to TRBJ2-6; the D gene is possibly TRBD1 (5 bases). The CDR3 runs 15 residues. V dropped 2 bases and J dropped 0 bases, with 5 bases sitting between them. Germline CDR1 and CDR2: SGHTA and FQGNSA. The CDR3 DNA reads as TGTGCCAGCAGCTTAAGGGGCTCTGGGGCCAACGTCCTGACTTTC. It codes for CASSLRGSGANVLTF. The variable domain in full, with the rest retrieved from reference TRBV7-2 and TRBJ2-6, is GAGVSQSPSNKVTEKGKDVELRCDPISGHTALYWYRQSLGQGLEFLIYFQGNSAPDKSGLPSDRFSAERTGGSVSTLTIQRTQQEDSAVYLCASSLRGSGANVLTFGAGSRLTVL.

In its sample, this clonotype was seen many times. The V call is TRBV12-3 or TRBV12-4, the J call TRBJ1-2; tentatively, D is TRBD1 (6 bases). This CDR3 comprises 13 residues. Trimming shortened V by 6 bases and J by 3 bases, and 11 bases separated the two germline ends. CDR3 amino acids: CASSNRDHYGYTF. The CDR3 coding sequence is TGTGCCAGCAGCAACAGGGATCACTATGGCTACACCTTC.

V usage is TRBV29-1 and J usage is TRBJ1-2; D remains unclear. V lost 4 bases, J lost 5 bases, and 17 bases lay in between. Germline-derived CDR1 and CDR2 are SQVTM and ANQGSEA. This CDR3 is built from 14 residues. CDR3 DNA: TGCAGCGTTGGTGTGAAGGGTTATCGGTATGGCTACACCTTC. Amino acids: CSVGVKGYRYGYTF.

This sequence joins TRBV29-1 and TRBJ1-1; D is ambiguous. CDR1 SQVTM and CDR2 ANQGSEA come from the germline V gene. Trimming pared 7 bases from V and 3 bases from J, leaving 18 bases between. The CDR3 sequence is 14 residues long. CDR3 amino acids: CSAFEDGRHTEAFF. For the CDR3, the DNA is TGCAGCGCCTTTGAGGACGGTAGACACACTGAAGCTTTCTTT.

This clonotype was counted at least ten times. The rearrangement joins TRBV6-1 to TRBJ1-5, with D unclear. The V end lost 6 bases, the J end lost 4 bases, and 13 bases lay between the germline ends. CDR3 length: 14 residues. The V gene's germline CDR1 is MNHNS and CDR2 SASEGT. DNA of the CDR3: TGTGCCAGCAGCGCGGCAATCCTAAATCAGCCCCAGCATTTT. It specifies CASSAAILNQPQHF.